Here is one T cell receptor (beta chain) with its context. Antigen specificity is unknown. This record belongs to a study of T cell responses to AZD1222 COVID-19 vaccine. Regarding the study as a whole: Unmutated regions of variants are reportedly targeted by nearly half of spike-specific TCRs. Compared with day 0, the breadth and depth of the Spike-specific TCR repertoire rose significantly after two doses of AZD1222. Distributed over spike, vaccine-associated CD4 TCRs predominated at 160-218 and 743-854. The number of AZD1222 recipients seropositive at baseline was only five or six.

With 7 bases clipped from V and 1 base from J, the junction kept 6 bases outside the gene matches. Germline-derived CDR1 and CDR2 are SQVTM and ANQGSEA. CDR3 size: 13 residues. Method: immunoSEQ multiplex PCR; TCRdb's copy keeps in-frame clones and lacks some. In the table there are roughly 130,000 clones, 88% of which are singletons. The specimen comprised peripheral blood, sampled on day 0 of MenACWY control vaccination. J is TRBJ2-7 and V is TRBV29-1, with 8 bases lining up with TRBD1. The sequence derives from an adult in good health. CDR3 DNA sequence: TGCAGCGCCACGGGACAGGAGTCCTACGAGCAGTACTTC. Translated, it gives CSATGQESYEQYF.